Here is one TCR beta chain with its context. The antigen is unknown. The data derive from a study of cytomegalovirus exposure and HLA in healthy donors. About the study: Out of roughly 200 million T cells, an earlier analysis found around 120 million unique TCR beta sequences in total. Regarding the study as a whole: Sequencing depth roughly uniform across donors was assumed in presence/absence analyses. A highly shared variant cluster was judged a likely technical artifact. TCR beta sequences numbering 15,000 to 20,000 were associated with HLA alleles at 0.05 false discovery rate in a later analysis.

PCR employed 60 Vbeta and 13 Jbeta primers. Libraries were prepared by immunoSEQ multiplex PCR; TCRdb keeps only in-frame clonotypes and omits some of them. The table lists 75,000 to 95,000 clones, approximately 69% of them singletons. The TCR comes from a woman between 50 and 59 years old in good health and CMV-seropositive. Sequencing was carried out using PBMCs.

The CDR3: CASSPRLAGLETQYF. CDR3 bases: TGTGCCAGCAGCCCCCGACTAGCGGGGCTGGAGACCCAGTACTTC. J is TRBJ2-5 and V is TRBV11-2, with 11 bases identical to TRBD2. This CDR3 has 15 amino acids. Germline CDR1 is SGHAT and CDR2 is FQNNGV. V dropped 5 bases and J dropped 5; count of bases not matched to a gene: 7.